The T cell receptor (beta chain) under discussion was sequenced for a study of blood T cell repertoires in COVID-19 (dated by TCRdb to 2018 to 2020). Concerning the study at large: Collaborator samples came from the United States, Italy and Spain and covered acute and convalescent phases of COVID-19. The material from the prospective study consisted of cDNA or gDNA derived from T cells, B-cell-depleted T cells, or PBMCs. Subjects who had been exposed to COVID-19, were actively infected with it, or had recovered from it provided the deeply sampled blood TCRbeta repertoires that made up the dataset. The repertoires were released in a freely available public database meant as a resource for research on the immune response to SARS-CoV-2. The samples were drawn from two sources: the first 160 participants of the ongoing ImmuneRACE study, and 1,254 subjects contributed by 6 global collaborators. A de-identified subject ID, COVID-19 status, age in years and sex were almost always included in the sample metadata. Where available, HLA class I and class II types were taken from metadata supplied by the sample provider and were not determined by assay-based typing. What the study reported, not specific to this receptor: The amount of clinical and demographic metadata varied by source and participant and was provided uncurated.

For this clone: What antigen it recognizes has not been identified. Per-base qualities were not stored, and no clone one base away is much larger.

TCRbeta CDR3 regions were amplified from genomic DNA by means of the immunoSEQ Assay, a bias-controlled multiplex PCR. In the authors' own workflow: The number of nucleated cells in each sample was estimated from the amplification of reference gene primers within the assay. To quantify the absolute abundance of each unique TCRbeta CDR3 rearrangement, sequence reads were collapsed and filtered. For each sample, productive Simpson clonality was calculated as the square root of Simpson's diversity index over productive rearrangements. In its TCRdb copy, this immuneACCESS table keeps in-frame sequences only and misses some clones. Where compared with another copy, unresolved V genes explain less than half of these, and the others have no known cause. The DNA gave D and trimming, while V, J and clone size come from that table. Within this sample are 98,000 or so clones, with around 83% of them counted one time only. Roughly 4% of the sample lies in the top ten.

Each collaborating institution followed its own protocols to collect whole blood in K2EDTA tubes. For TCRbeta analysis, collaborators shipped samples as frozen whole blood, isolated PBMCs, or DNA extracted from either of those sample types. The sample consisted of peripheral blood. The TCR originated in a woman between 65 and 79 years old with acute or convalescent COVID-19.

The DNA is TGTGCCAGCAGCCAAATAGATCATCGAGGGACAGGGGACGAAAAACTGTTTTTT. It translates as CASSQIDHRGTGDEKLFF. Recombination linked TRBV14 to TRBJ1-4; TRBD1 aligns with 10 central bases. The CDR3 measures 18 amino acids from cysteine to phenylalanine. The CDR3 DNA has 54 bases and is translated from base 1. From V the trimming removes 2 bases and from J it removes 8 bases, while the gene matches leave 14 bases of the junction unaccounted for. CDR1 and CDR2 were assigned from the germline V gene as SGHDN and FVKESK.